These 28 T cell receptor beta chains share one sample of origin, sequenced in a study of OX40 agonist ivuxolimab in advanced cancers. Measured with immunoSEQ multiplex PCR; TCRdb has only the in-frame clones, and not every one. Of roughly 55,000 clones in the sample, 60% to 80% were seen once. The sample here was CD4+ or CD8+ T cells sorted from blood, taken in a trial of the OX40 agonist ivuxolimab. These receptor sequences come from an adult with an advanced solid tumor such as melanoma, head and neck, liver or kidney cancer.

This clone was picked up one time. The chain couples TRBV30 to TRBJ2-3; TRBD2 aligns across 9 bases. Germline CDR1 GTSNPN, CDR2 SVGIG (reference sequence). Trimming at V came to 5 bases and at J to 3 bases, leaving 6 bases not matched to a gene. This CDR3 comprises 14 residues. CDR3 sequence: CAWAGGPTTDTQYF. In DNA form, the CDR3 reads TGTGCCTGGGCGGGAGGGCCCACGACAGATACGCAGTATTTT. The entire variable domain, with the rest obtained from reference TRBV30 and TRBJ2-3, is as follows: SQTIHQWPATLVQPVGSPLSLECTVEGTSNPNLYWYRQAAGRGLQLLFYSVGIGQISSEVPQNLSASRPQDRQFILSSKKLLLSDSGFYLCAWAGGPTTDTQYFGPGTRLTVL.

This chain links TRBV10-3 with TRBJ1-5; D perhaps matches TRBD1 (5 bases). This CDR3 comprises 12 residues. The germline V and J ends were trimmed by 9 bases and 1 base, with 7 bases remaining between them. The germline CDR1 and CDR2 sequences are ENHRY and SYGVKD. The CDR3 nucleotides read TGTGCCATGGGGGAGAGCAATCAGCCCCAGCATTTT. Its protein product is CAMGESNQPQHF.

V gene TRBV7-9 combines with J gene TRBJ1-1; the D is unclear. The germline V gene has CDR1 SEHNR and CDR2 FQNEAQ (reference sequence). Trimming cost V 1 base and J 7 bases, with 16 bases left between them. CDR3 length: 15 amino acids. CDR3 coding DNA: TGTGCCAGCAGCTTAGTGGGTCAGCTGGAGGGTGAAGCTTTCTTT. Encoded protein: CASSLVGQLEGEAFF.

V is TRBV29-1 and J is TRBJ2-2; the match to TRBD2 covers 7 bases. CDR3 length equals 14 residues. Germline CDR1 reads SQVTM; CDR2 reads ANQGSEA. With 7 bases clipped from V and 1 base from J, the junction kept 6 bases outside the gene matches. CDR3 nucleotides: TGCAGCGCCAGAGCGGGGATGAACACCGGGGAGCTGTTTTTT. Its translation: CSARAGMNTGELFF.

The V call is TRBV6-1, the J call TRBJ2-7; 8 bases agree with TRBD2. This CDR3 contains 12 residues. In germline, CDR1 is MNHNS, CDR2 SASEGT. J lost 6 bases, V lost 8 bases, and 6 bases had no gene match. CDR3 in DNA: TGTGCCAGCCAAGTGCGGGGGGCCGAGCAGTACTTC. Residues: CASQVRGAEQYF.

The chain employs TRBV5-1 and TRBJ1-1; 8 nucleotides match TRBD1. Trimming cost V 5 bases and J 0 bases; bases outside gene matches: 9. The CDR3 spans 16 residues. CDR1 SGHRS and CDR2 YFSETQ come from the germline V gene. Here the CDR3 DNA reads TGCGCCAGCAGTCCCAGCAGGGGGCAGATGAACACTGAAGCTTTCTTT. Encoded protein: CASSPSRGQMNTEAFF.

This chain connects TRBV28 to TRBJ1-2, with 7 bases lining up with TRBD1. The CDR3 totals 14 residues. V shed 3 bases and J 2 bases; nucleotides not matched to a gene: 3. Germline CDR1 MDHEN, CDR2 SYDVKM. The CDR3 region is CASSLDRINYGYTF. The CDR3 bases are TGTGCCAGCAGTTTGGACAGGATCAACTATGGCTACACCTTC.

This rearrangement joins TRBV6-5 to TRBJ2-7; D perhaps matches TRBD2 (6 bases). The V end was cut by 3 bases, the J end by 2 bases, with 14 bases between. The CDR3 runs 15 residues. Looked up from germline, CDR1 is MNHEY and CDR2 is SVGAGI. The CDR3 DNA reads as TGTGCCAGCAGTTATGGGGCGGGGAAAGCCTACGAGCAGTACTTC. It yields the protein CASSYGAGKAYEQYF.

This sequence joins TRBV12-5 and TRBJ1-3; 8 bases line up with TRBD1. With 5 bases clipped from V and 2 bases from J, the junction kept 8 bases outside the gene matches. The CDR3 has 16 residues. The germline V gene encodes CDR1 LGHNT and CDR2 FRNRAP. As DNA, the CDR3 is TGTGCTAGTGGTAAGGACAGGGAATTCGCTGGAAACACCATATATTTT. Translating gives CASGKDREFAGNTIYF.

This rearrangement joins TRBV2 to TRBJ2-2; 8 bases align to TRBD1. The CDR3 extends over 15 amino acids. Germline V gene lookup returns CDR1 SNHLY and CDR2 FYNNEI. J lost 2 bases, V lost 4 bases, and 3 bases had no gene match. CDR3 DNA sequence: TGTGCCAGCAGTGCGGGACAGGCCAACACCGGGGAGCTGTTTTTT. It yields the protein CASSAGQANTGELFF.

V usage is TRBV7-9 and J usage is TRBJ2-5; 8 bases map to TRBD1. The J call may be wrong; the DNA end is better matched by TRBJ2-7. This CDR3 spans 16 amino acids. Looked up from germline, CDR1 is SEHNR and CDR2 is FQNEAQ (reference sequence). The CDR3 protein is CASSGRDRQVSYEQYF. The CDR3 DNA reads as TGTGCCAGCAGCGGCCGGGACAGGCAAGTCTCCTACGAGCAGTACTTC.

V and J are TRBV21-1 and TRBJ2-3; the table's D call TRBD2 went unverified against the DNA. TRBV21-1 is reported as a pseudogene. The CDR3 consists of 10 residues. This chain's CDR3 is CAIARLRQYF. For the CDR3, the DNA is TGTGCCATCGCGAGACTGCGTCAGTATTTT.

The chain couples TRBV5-4 to TRBJ1-2; D is ambiguous. Germline V CDR1 and CDR2: SGHNT, YYREEE (reference sequence). V shed 3 bases and J shed 5 bases, with 14 bases lying between them. The CDR3 totals 14 residues. The DNA for the CDR3 is TGTGCCAGCAGCTCCCCCCTCGCTCTGTATGGCTACACCTTC. Amino acid sequence: CASSSPLALYGYTF.

This clone was counted only a few times. The chain has TRBV30 and TRBJ1-6, with 7 bases that match TRBD1. Germline V lookup: CDR1 GTSNPN, CDR2 SVGIG (reference sequence). The CDR3 is made up of 14 amino acids. Germline trimming cut 1 base from V and 5 bases from J; bases unmatched to any gene: 2. The CDR3: CAWSAGTDNSPLHF. DNA for the CDR3: TGTGCCTGGAGTGCCGGGACAGATAATTCACCCCTCCACTTT.

This clone was seen more than once but under ten times. V is TRBV5-1 and J is TRBJ1-1, with D possibly TRBD1 on 5 matching bases. This CDR3 spans 14 amino acids. V was clipped by 1 base and J by 4 bases, with 11 bases between them. Germline V lookup: CDR1 SGHRS, CDR2 YFSETQ. CDR3 protein: CASSLMGVGTEAFF. The CDR3 nucleotides are TGCGCCAGCAGCTTGATGGGGGTTGGCACTGAAGCTTTCTTT.

This rearrangement joins TRBV6-6 to TRBJ1-5, with D perhaps TRBD1 (6 bases). The CDR3 is 16 residues long. The V and J ends lost 1 base and 1 base respectively, with 11 bases between them. CDR1 is MNHNY, CDR2 SVGAGI, per germline (reference sequence). The CDR3 is CASSYYRAGSNQPQHF. CDR3 bases: TGTGCCAGCAGTTACTACAGGGCTGGGAGCAATCAGCCCCAGCATTTT.

The rearrangement joins TRBV4-2 to TRBJ2-3; 10 bases line up with TRBD2. Germline V lookup: CDR1 LGHNA, CDR2 YNFKEQ. J was trimmed by 2 bases and V by 3 bases; bases with no gene match: 8. This CDR3 has 17 amino acids. The CDR3 reads CASSQDLAGAFTDTQYF. DNA of the CDR3: TGTGCCAGCAGCCAGGACCTAGCGGGAGCATTCACAGATACGCAGTATTTT.

This clone was seen once. The chain is built from TRBV7-6 and TRBJ2-1; D is undetermined. Germline V CDR1 and CDR2: SGHVS, FNYEAQ. Trimming left V 4 bases short and J 0 bases short, with 7 bases between. The CDR3 totals 14 residues. The CDR3: CASSSPTSYNEQFF. Written as DNA, the CDR3 is TGTGCCAGCAGCTCCCCCACCTCCTACAATGAGCAGTTCTTC. Looking up the rest from reference TRBV7-6 and TRBJ2-1 gives the full variable domain: GAGVSQSPRYKVTKRGQDVALRCDPISGHVSLYWYRQALGQGPEFLTYFNYEAQQDKSGLPNDRFSAERPEGSISTLTIQRTEQRDSAMYRCASSSPTSYNEQFFGPGTRLTVL.

The chain has TRBV18 and TRBJ2-2; TRBD2 matches at 10 bases. The length of the CDR3 is 15 residues. CDR1 and CDR2 (germline): KGHSH, LQKENI. J gave up 3 bases and V 3 bases, and 1 base lay outside the gene matches. The CDR3 nucleotides read TGTGCCAGCTCACCCGGACTAGCGGACACCGGGGAGCTGTTTTTT. Protein product: CASSPGLADTGELFF.

The rearrangement joins TRBV6-5 to TRBJ2-1; D unresolved. The CDR3 is 12 residues long. Trimming took 5 bases from V and 4 from J, leaving 6 bases between them. Germline CDR1 and CDR2: MNHEY and SVGAGI. The CDR3 DNA sequence: TGTGCCAGCAGTGGCCCATACAATGAGCAGTTCTTC. Its translation is CASSGPYNEQFF.

The rearrangement uses TRBV5-1 and TRBJ2-3, with D perhaps TRBD2 (7 bases). The length of the CDR3 is 17 residues. V lost 1 base and J 4 bases, leaving 19 bases between the germline ends. Germline V gives CDR1 SGHRS, CDR2 YFSETQ. The CDR3 reads CASSLYAGVGGADTQYF. The CDR3 DNA is TGCGCCAGCAGCTTGTACGCGGGGGTAGGGGGTGCAGATACGCAGTATTTT.

The J gene is TRBJ1-4, the V gene TRBV30, with 7 bases lining up with TRBD1. Germline-derived CDR1 and CDR2 are GTSNPN and SVGIG (reference sequence). Losses at the gene ends were 4 bases for V and 2 bases for J; bases not matched to a gene: 1. CDR3 length equals 13 residues. CDR3 protein: CAWTTGTNEKLFF. The CDR3, as DNA: TGTGCCTGGACGACAGGGACTAATGAAAAACTGTTTTTT.

This clone has a single count. The chain couples TRBV28 to TRBJ1-5, with D unresolved. V shed 6 bases and J shed 0 bases, with 12 bases lying between them. CDR1 and CDR2 from the germline V gene are MDHEN and SYDVKM. The CDR3 covers 15 residues. The CDR3 protein is CASRTRENSNQPQHF. As DNA, the CDR3 is TGTGCCAGCAGGACAAGGGAGAATAGCAATCAGCCCCAGCATTTT.

The J gene is TRBJ1-6, the V gene TRBV11-2, with TRBD1 matching 7 bases. The CDR3 has 18 amino acids. Looked up from germline, CDR1 is SGHAT and CDR2 is FQNNGV. V shed 0 bases and J 6 bases; nucleotides not matched to a gene: 11. The CDR3 DNA reads as TGTGCCAGCAGCTTAGATCGCAGCAGGGGGTCCCGTAATTCACCCCTCCACTTT. Translating it yields CASSLDRSRGSRNSPLHF.

V is TRBV29-1 and J is TRBJ2-3, with D unclear. The V end was cut by 5 bases, the J end by 8 bases, with 11 bases between. The CDR3 contains 11 residues. Germline V gene data show CDR1 as SQVTM and CDR2 as ANQGSEA. CDR3 region: CSVNSGRTQYF. The CDR3 nucleotides are TGCAGCGTTAATTCGGGCCGTACGCAGTATTTT.

This chain uses TRBV2 with TRBJ1-2; D remains ambiguous. CDR3 size: 13 residues. V gave up 7 bases and J gave up 4 bases, with 13 bases separating them. Germline values: CDR1 SNHLY, CDR2 FYNNEI. The CDR3 nucleotides are TGTGCCAGCAATTTCCGGGCCATCTATGGCTACACCTTC. Amino acid sequence: CASNFRAIYGYTF.

The V call is TRBV2, the J call TRBJ2-1, with TRBD2 as a possible D gene (6 bases). Germline V gene sequence: CDR1 SNHLY, CDR2 FYNNEI. CDR3 length equals 13 residues. The V end lost 0 bases, the J end lost 10 bases, and 10 bases lay between the germline ends. CDR3 nucleotide sequence: TGTGCCAGCAGTGAAGCGCTTGGGGGGGAGCAGTTCTTC. The encoded protein is CASSEALGGEQFF.

The rearrangement uses TRBV7-9 and TRBJ2-7; tentatively, D is TRBD1 (5 bases). Per germline, CDR1 SEHNR and CDR2 FQNEAQ (reference sequence). This CDR3 contains 13 residues. V lost 5 bases, J lost 4 bases, and 12 bases lay in between. The CDR3 DNA follows: TGTGCCAGCAGCCGTAGGGGCCTTTACGAGCAGTACTTC. Translation gives CASSRRGLYEQYF.